This T cell receptor beta chain was identified during a study of tumor and adjacent non-tumor tissue in lung cancer. Turning to the study itself: Patients comprised about a dozen adenocarcinoma, a couple of squamous cell carcinoma and 1 small cell lung cancer. Samples averaged about 4.3 million productive TCRbeta reads each.

This sample's RNA came from whole unsorted tissue. Study-wide points: Compared with tumor, normal lung showed significantly lower TCR diversity. Normal lung showed higher cumulative top 100 clone frequency than tumor.

A modified ARM-PCR protocol with three rounds of nested PCR amplified TCRbeta. Using its own MiXCR run on the multiplex PCR reads, TCRdb lists one record per CDR3 protein. Among 75,000 to 95,000 distinct CDR3 sequences, approximately 77% were seen once, and the ten largest hold around 9.6%. Germline CDR1 is MDHEN and CDR2 is SYDVKM. The CDR3 is made up of 11 amino acids. This clonotype showed up just a few times. The antigen is not known. A much larger clonotype is one base distant, so this may be a read error. The chain is built from TRBV28 and TRBJ1-2; D remains ambiguous. Specimen: lung tumor tissue. The receptor comes from a woman in her thirties or forties with non-small cell lung cancer. CDR3: CVSSLGYGYTF. DNA of the CDR3: TGTGTCAGCAGTTTGGGCTATGGCTACACCTTC.